The sequence of this TCR beta chain was determined in a study of T cells in tuberculosis. Thawed, overnight-rested PBMC were stained with GMM-loaded CD1B tetramer, viability dye and anti-CD3, then sorted. The CD1B tetramers carried C32 glucose monomycolate purified from Rhodococcus equi. Only in-frame clones appear in the TCRdb table, and some are missing; sequencing was by immunoSEQ multiplex PCR. The sample gives 85,000 to 90,000 clones, approximately 91% of which show up once; approximately 2% is in the top ten. The CDR3 is 12 residues long. CDR1 and CDR2 (germline): MNHNS, SASEGT. The junction had 3 bases not matched to a gene; V was cut back by 6 bases and J by 5 bases.

The sequence came from an adult woman with latent tuberculosis. The gene calls are TRBV6-1 and TRBJ1-2; 7 nucleotides line up with TRBD1. Material for sequencing was CD1b-GMM tetramer-negative cells sorted from PBMCs. Here the CDR3 reads CASSRTGYGYTF. The CDR3 DNA follows: TGTGCCAGCAGCCGGACAGGTTATGGCTACACCTTC.